This T cell receptor beta chain was sequenced for a study of CD8 T cells in Susac syndrome. RNA was extracted with the RNeasy kit, and a quantity of roughly 0.5 to 1 ug was reverse transcribed using random hexamers. The immunoSEQ assay covered 54 Vbeta and 13 Jbeta segments for CDR3. TCRdb processed the immunoSEQ multiplex PCR reads anew with MiXCR; each CDR3 protein has one entry. The sample has 150,000 or so distinct CDR3 sequences; around 93% are singletons. Trimming removed 8 bases at V and 2 bases at J, with 18 bases between. CDR1 is MNHEY and CDR2 is SMNVEV in the germline V gene (reference sequence). The CDR3 is made up of 16 amino acids. This clonotype was counted a single time.

This TCR derives from a human donor in good health. Input material: CD4+ T cells from PBMCs. The chain has TRBV27 and TRBJ2-2; TRBD2 is a possible D gene (7 bases). The CDR3 sequence is CASRRLGGTNTGELFF. DNA for the CDR3: TGTGCCAGCCGCCGGCTCGGGGGGACAAACACCGGGGAGCTGTTTTTT.